These 17 T cell receptor beta chains were sequenced from one sample in a study of cytomegalovirus exposure and HLA in healthy donors. Here immunoSEQ multiplex PCR was the method, and the copy in TCRdb shows in-frame clones only, minus some. This table has 150,000 to 200,000 clones, roughly 96% appearing once. Specimen: PBMCs. All receptors come from a woman in her late teens or twenties in good health and CMV-seronegative.

The gene calls are TRBV6-5 and TRBJ2-3; D perhaps matches TRBD2 (7 bases). The V gene's germline CDR1 is MNHEY and CDR2 SVGAGI. The CDR3 is 16 amino acids. V lost 2 bases and J 3 bases, leaving 15 bases between the germline ends. For the CDR3, the DNA is TGTGCCAGCAGTTACGATGGGGGGGCAACTACAGATACGCAGTATTTT. As protein: CASSYDGGATTDTQYF.

This clone is a singleton in its sample. This rearrangement joins TRBV10-3 to TRBJ1-2, with TRBD1 as a possible D gene (6 bases). Germline CDR1 ENHRY, CDR2 SYGVKD. The germline V and J ends were trimmed by 2 bases and 8 bases, with 9 bases remaining between them. This CDR3 spans 12 amino acids. CDR3 DNA: TGTGCCATCAGTGAGGCAGGGGAGGGCTACACCTTC. Translation: CAISEAGEGYTF.

The V call is TRBV19, the J call TRBJ1-5; perhaps TRBD1 as D (5 bases). The CDR3 contains 15 residues. Per germline, CDR1 LNHDA and CDR2 SQIVND (reference sequence). V was cut by 0 bases and J by 7 bases, with 13 bases left in between. The CDR3 reads CASSIDGGGPQPQHF. In DNA form, the CDR3 reads TGTGCCAGTAGTATAGATGGCGGGGGACCGCAGCCCCAGCATTTT.

The V and J genes are TRBV6-1 and TRBJ1-5, with D possibly TRBD1 on 5 matching bases. This CDR3 comprises 14 residues. Between the trimmed V and J ends, which lost 4 bases and 6 bases, there was a span of 13 bases. Germline V CDR1 and CDR2: MNHNS, SASEGT. The CDR3 DNA reads as TGTGCCAGCAGTGGGAGAATCAGGGTTCAGCCCCAGCATTTT. Translated: CASSGRIRVQPQHF.

The chain links TRBV2 to TRBJ2-5; 13 nucleotides line up with TRBD2. Germline CDR1 and CDR2: SNHLY and FYNNEI. The CDR3 is 15 residues long. Trimming took 6 bases from V and 4 from J; bases not matched to a gene: 5. This chain's CDR3 is CASRLAGGSVETQYF. The CDR3 coding sequence is TGTGCCAGCAGACTAGCGGGGGGGTCTGTAGAGACCCAGTACTTC.

This rearrangement joins TRBV7-2 to TRBJ1-1; D is uncertain. The germline gives CDR1 SGHTA, CDR2 FQGNSA. CDR3 length equals 15 residues. Trimming stripped 5 bases from V and 1 base from J, with 14 bases between. The CDR3 is CASSPRVGRNTEAFF. CDR3 DNA: TGTGCCAGCAGCCCGAGGGTGGGAAGGAACACTGAAGCTTTCTTT.

The J gene is TRBJ2-4, the V gene TRBV2; TRBD2 agrees at 8 bases. This CDR3 region has 17 residues. J gave up 0 bases and V 1 base, and 5 bases lay outside the gene matches. The germline V gene has CDR1 SNHLY and CDR2 FYNNEI. The chain's CDR3 is CASSEGLAGRAKNIQYF. The CDR3 DNA is TGTGCCAGCAGTGAAGGCCTAGCGGGTAGAGCCAAAAACATTCAGTACTTC.

The chain is built from TRBV4-2 and TRBJ2-2, with 7 nucleotides matching TRBD2. With V trimmed by 6 bases and J by 3 bases, 4 bases remained unmatched. This CDR3 has 14 residues. Germline assignment: CDR1 LGHNA and CDR2 YNFKEQ. CDR3 DNA: TGTGCCAGCAGAGGACTAGGGGACACCGGGGAGCTGTTTTTT. Its translation is CASRGLGDTGELFF.

This chain links TRBV4-1 with TRBJ2-5; D gene uncertain. Germline assignment: CDR1 MGHRA and CDR2 YSYEKL. V lost 1 base and J lost 2, with 8 bases in between. The CDR3 consists of 14 residues. The DNA of the CDR3 is TGCGCCAGCAGCCAAGTAGTCCCACAAGAGACCCAGTACTTC. As protein: CASSQVVPQETQYF.

J is TRBJ1-2 and V is TRBV30; D call uncertain. Germline values: CDR1 GTSNPN, CDR2 SVGIG (reference sequence). CDR3 size: 15 residues. Trimming removed 2 bases at V and 6 bases at J, with 19 bases between. The CDR3 region is CAWSLLSPAFDGYTF. In DNA form, the CDR3 reads TGTGCCTGGAGTCTACTATCGCCGGCTTTCGATGGCTACACCTTC.

This clone was recorded only once. The chain combines TRBV15 with TRBJ1-3, with TRBD1 as a possible D gene (6 bases). V lost 0 bases, J lost 0 bases, and 12 bases lay in between. The germline gives CDR1 LNHNV, CDR2 YYDKDF (reference sequence). The CDR3 contains 17 residues. The CDR3 DNA reads TGTGCCACCAGCAGAGATAGAACAGGGTACTCTGGAAACACCATATATTTT. Translation gives CATSRDRTGYSGNTIYF.

The chain couples TRBV7-2 to TRBJ1-2; weak D call: TRBD1 (5 bases). V dropped 2 bases and J dropped 8 bases, with 6 bases sitting between them. The V gene's germline CDR1 is SGHTA and CDR2 FQGNSA. The CDR3 loop spans 11 amino acids. DNA for the CDR3: TGTGCCAGCAGCTTACAGGGAGGCTACACCTTC. Translating gives CASSLQGGYTF.

The chain combines TRBV7-6 with TRBJ2-7, with D possibly TRBD2 on 5 matching bases. Germline CDR1 reads SGHVS; CDR2 reads FNYEAQ. V was clipped by 5 bases and J by 0 bases, with 14 bases between them. CDR3 length: 15 amino acids. The CDR3: CASSQAAGPSYEQYF. CDR3 in DNA: TGTGCCAGCAGCCAAGCGGCAGGACCCTCCTACGAGCAGTACTTC.

The chain couples TRBV9 to TRBJ2-2, with 8 bases fitting TRBD1. The CDR3 totals 17 residues. In germline, CDR1 is SGDLS, CDR2 YYNGEE. The ends lost 0 bases at V and 3 bases at J; junction bases unmatched: 7. The CDR3, as DNA: TGTGCCAGCAGCGTAGATACTGGACAGGGTTACACCGGGGAGCTGTTTTTT. It codes for CASSVDTGQGYTGELFF.

This chain joins TRBV6-6 and TRBJ2-7; unclear D gene. The CDR3 is made up of 14 amino acids. Trimming stripped 4 bases from V and 0 bases from J, with 10 bases between. Germline-derived CDR1 and CDR2 are MNHNY and SVGAGI (reference sequence). The CDR3 region has the DNA TGTGCCAGCAGTTCCACTTTCACCTCCTACGAGCAGTACTTC. Protein product: CASSSTFTSYEQYF.

The chain has TRBV7-2 and TRBJ2-5; 11 nucleotides agree with TRBD2. With V trimmed by 4 bases and J by 3 bases, 4 bases remained unmatched. Germline CDR1 SGHTA, CDR2 FQGNSA. This CDR3 has 15 amino acids. CDR3 sequence: CASSYLSGGEETQYF. Written as DNA, the CDR3 is TGTGCCAGCAGCTACCTTAGCGGGGGGGAAGAGACCCAGTACTTC.

CDR3 amino acids: CASRMGGMAGYGYTF. CDR3 nucleotides: TGTGCCAGCAGAATGGGTGGCATGGCGGGGTATGGCTACACCTTC. The chain employs TRBV6-5 and TRBJ1-2; D not certain. Trimming stripped 6 bases from V and 5 bases from J, with 19 bases between. The CDR3 is 15 amino acids. The germline V gene has CDR1 MNHEY and CDR2 SVGAGI.